Below, 19 T cell receptor beta chains from the same sample are listed, as sequenced in a study of siplizumab effects on memory and regulatory T cells. Using immunoSEQ multiplex PCR, the repertoire was profiled, and TCRdb retains in-frame clones only, with some absent. The table records over 100,000 clones, 92% of them present only once. Material for sequencing was Tregs sorted from blood. These receptors all come from a human donor in good health.

The J gene is TRBJ1-3, the V gene TRBV18, with TRBD1 matching 12 bases. The CDR3 is made up of 17 amino acids. V was pared by 3 bases and J by 3 bases, with 6 bases of the junction left unmatched. Germline V CDR1 and CDR2: KGHSH, LQKENI. The CDR3 reads CASSPQGQGASGNTIYF. Written as DNA, the CDR3 is TGTGCCAGCTCACCTCAGGGACAGGGGGCGAGTGGAAACACCATATATTTT. Filled out from reference TRBV18 and TRBJ1-3, the complete variable domain reads NAGVMQNPRHLVRRRGQEARLRCSPMKGHSHVYWYRQLPEEGLKFMVYLQKENIIDESGMPKERFSAEFPKEGPSILRIQQVVRGDSAAYFCASSPQGQGASGNTIYFGEGSWLTVV.

This rearrangement joins TRBV2 to TRBJ1-1; TRBD1 agrees at 8 bases. This CDR3 has 14 amino acids. J gave up 0 bases and V 10 bases, and 7 bases lay outside the gene matches. CDR1 is SNHLY and CDR2 is FYNNEI in the germline V gene. The CDR3 sequence: CAIPGGRLNTEAFF. The DNA for the CDR3 is TGTGCCATCCCAGGGGGCAGGCTGAACACTGAAGCTTTCTTT.

In this sample, this clone turned up once. This chain uses TRBV19 with TRBJ1-2; no clear D. CDR3 length equals 13 residues. V shed 0 bases and J shed 4 bases, with 6 bases lying between them. Germline assignment: CDR1 LNHDA and CDR2 SQIVND (reference sequence). The CDR3 DNA sequence: TGTGCCAGTAGTATAGATGCCGGCTATGGCTACACCTTC. This encodes CASSIDAGYGYTF.

The chain has TRBV7-3 and TRBJ2-7; no firm D call. The CDR3 is made up of 14 amino acids. Between the trimmed V and J ends, which lost 3 bases and 0 bases, there was a span of 9 bases. Germline V CDR1 and CDR2: SGHTA, FQGTGA. Here the CDR3 DNA reads TGTGCCAGCAGCTTTTCCGGGCCCTCCTACGAGCAGTACTTC. Its translation: CASSFSGPSYEQYF.

This sequence joins TRBV19 and TRBJ2-5; D is perhaps TRBD1 or TRBD2 (6 bases each). V lost 5 bases and J 4 bases, leaving 17 bases between the germline ends. The germline V gene encodes CDR1 LNHDA and CDR2 SQIVND (reference sequence). This CDR3 has 15 amino acids. CDR3 coding DNA: TGTGCCAGTAGTTCCAGGGGCGGGGAGAGAGAGACCCAGTACTTC. This gives the protein CASSSRGGERETQYF.

CDR3 nucleotides: TGTGCCAGCAGCTTCCAGACTTTCCCTGGGTCAGATACGCAGTATTTT. Translating gives CASSFQTFPGSDTQYF. The rearrangement links TRBV7-9 to TRBJ2-3; D remains ambiguous. V shed 3 bases and J shed 4 bases, with 17 bases lying between them. The CDR3 covers 16 residues. Looked up from germline, CDR1 is SEHNR and CDR2 is FQNEAQ (reference sequence).

V gene TRBV7-2 combines with J gene TRBJ2-7, with unresolved D. This CDR3 contains 15 residues. V shed 5 bases and J shed 1 base, with 15 bases lying between them. Germline values: CDR1 SGHTA, CDR2 FQGNSA. The CDR3, as DNA: TGTGCCAGCAGCACCCGGGTGGGCGTTTCCTACGAGCAGTACTTC. It codes for CASSTRVGVSYEQYF.

V is TRBV9 and J is TRBJ1-1; possibly TRBD1 for D (6 bases). CDR3 length equals 14 residues. CDR1 SGDLS and CDR2 YYNGEE come from the germline V gene. With 1 base removed from V and 4 bases from J, the gap between germline ends came to 11 bases. The CDR3 loop is CASSVLGGVTEAFF. The CDR3 DNA sequence: TGTGCCAGCAGCGTACTAGGGGGGGTCACTGAAGCTTTCTTT.

The rearrangement joins TRBV2 to TRBJ1-4; D perhaps matches TRBD1 (6 bases). The V gene's germline CDR1 is SNHLY and CDR2 FYNNEI. V was cut by 8 bases and J by 0 bases, with 13 bases left in between. The CDR3 runs to 15 residues. CDR3 DNA sequence: TGTGCCAGCGCACGGGACACTGCAACTAATGAAAAACTGTTTTTT. This gives the protein CASARDTATNEKLFF. The entire variable domain, with the rest obtained from reference TRBV2 and TRBJ1-4, is as follows: EPEVTQTPSHQVTQMGQEVILRCVPISNHLYFYWYRQILGQKVEFLVSFYNNEISEKSEIFDDQFSVERPDGSNFTLKIRSTKLEDSAMYFCASARDTATNEKLFFGSGTQLSVL.

This chain uses TRBV5-8 with TRBJ1-1, with a tentative D call TRBD1 (5 bases). This CDR3 spans 17 amino acids. Trimming stripped 0 bases from V and 1 base from J, with 16 bases between. Germline V CDR1 and CDR2: SGHTS, YDEGEE. The CDR3 protein is CASSLGFSGQKNTEAFF. CDR3 bases: TGTGCCAGCAGCTTGGGGTTTAGTGGACAAAAGAACACTGAAGCTTTCTTT.

The CDR3 region has the DNA TGTGCCAGTAGTAGACCTCAACCCACGCCCGGGGAGCTGTTTTTT. Its translation is CASSRPQPTPGELFF. The gene calls are TRBV19 and TRBJ2-2; D remains unclear. In germline, CDR1 is LNHDA, CDR2 SQIVND (reference sequence). V was pared by 4 bases and J by 6 bases, with 15 bases between. The CDR3 contains 15 residues.

The gene calls are TRBV9 and TRBJ2-3; D gene unclear. Germline V gives CDR1 SGDLS, CDR2 YYNGEE. With 0 bases removed from V and 4 bases from J, the gap between germline ends came to 6 bases. This CDR3 region has 13 residues. The CDR3 region has the DNA TGTGCCAGCAGCGTAGTCGTGGCAGATACGCAGTATTTT. Translated: CASSVVVADTQYF. Variable domain in full (rest from reference TRBV9 and TRBJ2-3): DSGVTQTPKHLITATGQRVTLRCSPRSGDLSVYWYQQSLDQGLQFLIQYYNGEERAKGNILERFSAQQFPDLHSELNLSSLELGDSALYFCASSVVVADTQYFGPGTRLTVL.

The chain combines TRBV5-1 with TRBJ2-1, with D perhaps TRBD1 (5 bases). The length of the CDR3 is 15 residues. Germline V gene data show CDR1 as SGHRS and CDR2 as YFSETQ. Trimming took 4 bases from V and 5 from J, leaving 16 bases between them. The CDR3 loop reads CASSLDSTWNNEQFF. DNA of the CDR3: TGCGCCAGCAGCCTAGACAGCACTTGGAACAATGAGCAGTTCTTC.

The genes are TRBV11-2 and TRBJ2-3, with 7 bases lining up with TRBD1. V trimming: 5 bases; J trimming: 4 bases; junction bases outside the gene matches: 6. Germline lookup yields CDR1 SGHAT and CDR2 FQNNGV. The CDR3 is 14 residues long. CDR3 region: CASSQTGFADTQYF. CDR3 sequence (DNA): TGTGCCAGCAGCCAGACAGGGTTCGCAGATACGCAGTATTTT.

This clone was counted once. The chain links TRBV10-2 to TRBJ2-1, with D unclear. V was shortened by 5 bases and J by 1 base, with 0 bases between the two germline ends. Germline V lookup: CDR1 WSHSY, CDR2 SAAADI. This CDR3 region has 11 residues. The CDR3 here is CASSSYNEQFF. The DNA for the CDR3 is TGCGCCAGCAGTTCCTACAATGAGCAGTTCTTC.

The DNA for the CDR3 is TGTGCCAGTAGTAGTCAGGGCGGCGAGCAGTACTTC. As protein: CASSSQGGEQYF. This chain links TRBV19 with TRBJ2-7, with a weak D call TRBD1 (5 bases). The CDR3 is 12 amino acids. With 4 bases removed from V and 6 bases from J, the gap between germline ends came to 10 bases. CDR1 and CDR2 from the germline V gene are LNHDA and SQIVND (reference sequence). Drawing the rest from reference TRBV19 and TRBJ2-7, the complete variable domain is DGGITQSPKYLFRKEGQNVTLSCEQNLNHDAMYWYRQDPGQGLRLIYYSQIVNDFQKGDIAEGYSVSREKKESFPLTVTSAQKNPTAFYLCASSSQGGEQYFGPGTRLTVT.

V is TRBV19 and J is TRBJ1-5, with 10 bases that match TRBD1. CDR1 is LNHDA and CDR2 is SQIVND in the germline V gene (reference sequence). J was trimmed by 7 bases and V by 1 base; bases with no gene match: 4. The CDR3 length is 15 residues. CDR3 in DNA: TGTGCCAGTAGTATAGCGGGGACAGGGGTCCAGCCCCAGCATTTT. Encoded protein: CASSIAGTGVQPQHF.

CDR3 DNA: TGTGCCAGCAGGGATTGGGACAGTCGGAGGGGGACGCAGTATTTT. It codes for CASRDWDSRRGTQYF. V usage is TRBV6-5 and J usage is TRBJ2-3; the D gene is possibly TRBD1 (7 bases). V was shortened by 6 bases and J by 9 bases, with 22 bases between the two germline ends. This CDR3 is built from 15 residues. The germline CDR1 and CDR2 sequences are MNHEY and SVGAGI.

V and J are TRBV19 and TRBJ2-5; D might be TRBD1 or TRBD2, each matching 5 bases. The V gene's germline CDR1 is LNHDA and CDR2 SQIVND (reference sequence). The V gene lost 3 bases and the J gene lost 2 bases, with 10 bases spanning the gap. The CDR3 is 14 residues long. The DNA of the CDR3 is TGTGCCAGTAGTATGGGACGGAGTCAAGAGACCCAGTACTTC. Amino acids: CASSMGRSQETQYF.